These 5 T cell receptor beta chains share one sample of origin, sequenced in a study of CD8 T cells in Susac syndrome. RNA in amounts of roughly 0.45 to 1 ug was reverse transcribed with random hexamers. TCRdb reprocessed the immunoSEQ multiplex PCR reads with MiXCR, giving one entry per CDR3 protein. The sample has some 150,000 distinct CDR3 sequences, 90% to 95% seen once; the top ten hold roughly 0.21%. Sequencing was done on a sample of CD8+ T cells from PBMCs. The receptors come from a human donor with multiple sclerosis.

This chain links TRBV20-1 with TRBJ2-5; 7 positions agree with TRBD1. Germline CDR1 DFQATT, CDR2 SNEGSKA (reference sequence). V lost 5 bases to trimming and J lost 5 bases; unmatched junction nucleotides: 11. The CDR3 runs 14 residues. DNA for the CDR3: TGCAGTGCTGACCCCGACAGGGAAGGGGAGACCCAGTACTTC. This encodes CSADPDREGETQYF.

The chain couples TRBV2 to TRBJ2-5; no clear D. CDR1 SNHLY and CDR2 FYNNEI come from the germline V gene. V was trimmed by 6 bases and J by 0 bases, leaving 11 bases between them. This CDR3 has 14 amino acids. The CDR3 region is CASRSTVNQETQYF. The CDR3 DNA reads TGTGCCAGCAGGTCGACCGTTAACCAAGAGACCCAGTACTTC.

This clonotype has a single count. The rearrangement links TRBV27 to TRBJ2-3; D remains unclear. The germline V gene encodes CDR1 MNHEY and CDR2 SMNVEV (reference sequence). The CDR3 runs 13 residues. Deletions cut 4 bases from V and 4 bases from J, with 9 bases between. The CDR3: CASSWARSDTQYF. CDR3 DNA sequence: TGTGCCAGCAGTTGGGCCAGGTCAGATACGCAGTATTTT.

The chain uses TRBV3-1 and TRBJ2-1; 9 bases map to TRBD1. The V gene end was trimmed by 4 bases and the J gene end by 2 bases; junction bases not matched to a gene: 3. CDR3 length equals 15 residues. Germline assignment: CDR1 LGHDT and CDR2 YNNKEL (reference sequence). The CDR3 spells CASSRDREAYNEQFF. The CDR3 bases are TGTGCCAGCAGCCGGGACAGGGAGGCCTACAATGAGCAGTTCTTC.

The rearrangement links TRBV13 to TRBJ1-5; D is uncertain. The CDR3 extends over 15 amino acids. Trimming took 6 bases from V and 7 from J, leaving 19 bases between them. In germline, CDR1 is PRHDT, CDR2 FYEKMQ (reference sequence). The CDR3: CASSSSREKRQPQHF. Written as DNA, the CDR3 is TGTGCCAGCAGTTCTTCCCGGGAGAAGAGGCAGCCCCAGCATTTT.